The 10 T cell receptor beta chains below all came from one sample that was sequenced in a study of shared clonotypes between healthy human individuals. The assay was immunoSEQ multiplex PCR, and TCRdb's table has in-frame clones only and misses some. The sample contains roughly 2 million clones, roughly 95% of which appear only once. Sample: naive CD4+ T cells sorted from blood. Subset here: CD45RA+ positively selected. Receptors were obtained from a man aged 18 to 35 in good health.

The chain is built from TRBV28 and TRBJ1-1, with 9 bases identical to TRBD1. Germline lookup yields CDR1 MDHEN and CDR2 SYDVKM. The CDR3 consists of 13 residues. The trim removed 8 bases at V and 6 bases at J, leaving 7 bases unmatched. The CDR3 nucleotides are TGTGCCAGCGGAGTACAGGGGGCTGCTGAAGCTTTCTTT. This encodes CASGVQGAAEAFF.

CDR3: CASSRVGASNEKLFF. The DNA for the CDR3 is TGTGCCAGCAGCCGAGTCGGGGCCTCTAATGAAAAACTGTTTTTT. This chain joins TRBV14 and TRBJ1-4; weak D call: TRBD1 (5 bases). Germline CDR1 and CDR2: SGHDN and FVKESK. The length of the CDR3 is 15 residues. V gave up 4 bases and J gave up 3 bases, with 12 bases separating them. Together with reference TRBV14 and TRBJ1-4, the CDR3 gives the full variable domain: EAGVTQFPSHSVIEKGQTVTLRCDPISGHDNLYWYRRVMGKEIKFLLHFVKESKQDESGMPNNRFLAERTGGTYSTLKVQPAELEDSGVYFCASSRVGASNEKLFFGSGTQLSVL.

V is TRBV30 and J is TRBJ2-5, with TRBD2 matching 10 bases. From germline, CDR1 is GTSNPN and CDR2 SVGIG (reference sequence). The CDR3 has 14 residues. Losses at the gene ends were 5 bases for V and 5 bases for J; bases not matched to a gene: 8. CDR3 DNA sequence: TGTGCCTGGGGTAGCGGGGGGAAGGCGGAGACCCAGTACTTC. This codes for CAWGSGGKAETQYF.

This chain links TRBV4-1 with TRBJ2-3; possible D gene TRBD2, 6 bases. Germline V gene lookup returns CDR1 MGHRA and CDR2 YSYEKL. The CDR3 has 16 residues. Trimming shortened V by 1 base and J by 0 bases, and 11 bases separated the two germline ends. This chain's CDR3 is CASSQVGGASTDTQYF. The CDR3 DNA reads TGCGCCAGCAGCCAAGTAGGCGGGGCTAGCACAGATACGCAGTATTTT.

The chain couples TRBV2 to TRBJ2-1; 7 bases agree with TRBD2. The germline V gene has CDR1 SNHLY and CDR2 FYNNEI. The CDR3 covers 15 residues. V lost 6 bases and J lost 2; bases outside the gene matches: 7. The DNA for the CDR3 is TGTGCCAGCAGCGGACCGGGAGGACCCTACAATGAGCAGTTCTTC. This codes for CASSGPGGPYNEQFF.

The chain joins TRBV7-3 to TRBJ1-2, with 8 bases matching TRBD1. V trimming: 3 bases; J trimming: 6 bases; junction bases outside the gene matches: 9. Per germline, CDR1 SGHTA and CDR2 FQGTGA. The CDR3 spans 15 residues. The CDR3 region is CASSLEGQDRDGYTF. In DNA form, the CDR3 reads TGTGCCAGCAGCTTGGAGGGACAGGACAGGGATGGCTACACCTTC. The full variable domain, its missing parts supplied by reference TRBV7-3 and TRBJ1-2, is GAGVSQTPSNKVTEKGKYVELRCDPISGHTALYWYRQSLGQGPEFLIYFQGTGAADDSGLPNDRFFAVRPEGSVSTLKIQRTERGDSAVYLCASSLEGQDRDGYTFGSGTRLTVV.

The V gene is TRBV6-1, the J gene TRBJ1-2, with a tentative D call TRBD1 (5 bases). The germline V and J ends were trimmed by 7 bases and 5 bases, with 17 bases remaining between them. The CDR3 length is 14 residues. Germline V CDR1 and CDR2: MNHNS, SASEGT. CDR3 bases: TGTGCCAGCATCTCTGGGGGGGGAGCTTATGGCTACACCTTC. It is translated as CASISGGGAYGYTF.

The rearrangement joins TRBV7-5 to TRBJ2-7; TRBD1 was called by the table and not checked on the DNA. TRBV7-5 is assigned pseudogene status. The length of the CDR3 is 11 residues. This chain's CDR3 is CARSPTYEQYF. Here the CDR3 DNA reads TGTGCCAGAAGCCCCACCTACGAGCAGTACTTC.

The V gene is TRBV10-3, the J gene TRBJ2-6; D gene unclear. V was trimmed by 6 bases and J by 5 bases, leaving 14 bases between them. Germline V gene sequence: CDR1 ENHRY, CDR2 SYGVKD. This CDR3 spans 15 amino acids. The CDR3 nucleotides are TGTGCCATCAGCCCCGACATGAACTGGGCCAACGTCCTGACTTTC. It translates to CAISPDMNWANVLTF.

For the CDR3, the DNA is TGTGCCAGCTTAGAGACTAGCGGGGGGATCGTCAATGAGCAGTTCTTC. It is translated as CASLETSGGIVNEQFF. V is TRBV18 and J is TRBJ2-1; 13 bases align to TRBD2. V lost 7 bases to trimming and J lost 6 bases; unmatched junction nucleotides: 9. The CDR3 has 16 residues. Germline values: CDR1 KGHSH, CDR2 LQKENI.